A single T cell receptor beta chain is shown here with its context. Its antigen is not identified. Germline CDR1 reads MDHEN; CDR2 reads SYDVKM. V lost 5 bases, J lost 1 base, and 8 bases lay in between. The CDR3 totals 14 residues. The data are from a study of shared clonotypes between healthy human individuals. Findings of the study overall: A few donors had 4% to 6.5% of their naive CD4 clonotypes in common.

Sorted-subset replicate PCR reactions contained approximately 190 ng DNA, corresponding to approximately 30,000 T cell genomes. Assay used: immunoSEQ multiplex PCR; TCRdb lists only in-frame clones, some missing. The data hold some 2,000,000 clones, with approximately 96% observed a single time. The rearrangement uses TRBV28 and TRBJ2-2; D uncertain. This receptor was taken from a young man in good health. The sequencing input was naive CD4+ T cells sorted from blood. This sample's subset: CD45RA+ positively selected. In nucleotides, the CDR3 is TGTGCCAGCAGTATCAGACAGAACACCGGGGAGCTGTTTTTT. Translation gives CASSIRQNTGELFF.